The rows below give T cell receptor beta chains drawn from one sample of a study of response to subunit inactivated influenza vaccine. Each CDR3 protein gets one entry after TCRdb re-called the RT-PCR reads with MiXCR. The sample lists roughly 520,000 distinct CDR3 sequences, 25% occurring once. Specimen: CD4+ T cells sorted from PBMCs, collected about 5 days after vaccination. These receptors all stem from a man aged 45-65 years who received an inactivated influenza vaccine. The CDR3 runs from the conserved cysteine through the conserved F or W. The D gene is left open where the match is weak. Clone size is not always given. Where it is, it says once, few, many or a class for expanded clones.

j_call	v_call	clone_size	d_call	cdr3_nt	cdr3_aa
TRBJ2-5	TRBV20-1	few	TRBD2	TGCAGTGGTAGATGGGGGAGGGGTGCGGAGACCCAGTACTTC	CSGRWGRGAETQYF
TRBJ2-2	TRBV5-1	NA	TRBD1	TGCGCCAGCCTCTCACAGGGGAATCCAACCGGGGAGCTGTTTTTT	CASLSQGNPTGELFF
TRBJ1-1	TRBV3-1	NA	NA	TGTGCCAGCAGCCCTTTAGGGGGGGCGCGGACTGAAGCTTTCTTT	CASSPLGGARTEAFF
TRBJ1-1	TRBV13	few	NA	TGTGCCAGCAGCGCCCTCAGGGTGAGCACTGAAGCTTTCTTT	CASSALRVSTEAFF
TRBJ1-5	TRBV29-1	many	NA	TGCAGCGTTGGACAGGGCAATCAGCCCCAGCATTTT	CSVGQGNQPQHF
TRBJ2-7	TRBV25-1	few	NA	TGTGCCAGCAGTGAGAGCGGTTACAGCTCCTACGAGCAGTACTTC	CASSESGYSSYEQYF
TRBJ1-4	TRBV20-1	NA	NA	TGCAGTGCTAGTAGGGGGTTTAACGCAACTAATGAAAAACTGTTTTTT	CSASRGFNATNEKLFF
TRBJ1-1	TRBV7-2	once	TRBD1	TGTGACAGCAGCTCGACAGGGTCTTTGTACACTGAAGCTTTCTTT	CDSSSTGSLYTEAFF
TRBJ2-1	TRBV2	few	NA	TGTGCCAGCAGTGCGTTGGTTTGGGAGGCCTACAATGAGCAGTTCTTC	CASSALVWEAYNEQFF
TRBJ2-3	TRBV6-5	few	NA	TGTGCCAGCAGAACAGGTTCGTCGCAGTATTTT	CASRTGSSQYF
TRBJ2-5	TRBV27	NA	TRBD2	TGTGCCAGCAGACAAGCGGGAGGGCCTTGGGGATTGGTGCAAGAGACCCAGTACTTC	CASRQAGGPWGLVQETQYF
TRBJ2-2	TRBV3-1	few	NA	TGTGCCAGCAGCCGAACAGGGTACGGGGAGCTGTTTTTT	CASSRTGYGELFF
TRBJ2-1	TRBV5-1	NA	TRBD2	TGCGCCAGCAGCTTGGGGACTAGCGGGGCTTTCTCCTACAATGAGCAGTTCTTC	CASSLGTSGAFSYNEQFF
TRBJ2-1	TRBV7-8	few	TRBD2	TGTGCCAGCAGCCCCTTCGGGACTAGCGGGTCCATGAGCTCCTACAATGAGCAGTTCTTC	CASSPFGTSGSMSSYNEQFF
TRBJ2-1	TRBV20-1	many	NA	TGCAGTGCTAGAGATCCTCGGAAAATACGGTCCTACAATGAGCAGTTCTTC	CSARDPRKIRSYNEQFF
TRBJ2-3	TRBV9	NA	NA	TGTGCCAGCAGCGTAGTTGGAGGGCCGGGGGATACGCAGTATTTT	CASSVVGGPGDTQYF
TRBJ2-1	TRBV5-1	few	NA	TGCGCCAGCAGCTTGAGTGGAACTAGACTGGACAATGAGCAGTTCTTC	CASSLSGTRLDNEQFF
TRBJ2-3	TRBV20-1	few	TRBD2	TGCAGTGCAGGACTAGCGCATACGCAGTATTTT	CSAGLAHTQYF
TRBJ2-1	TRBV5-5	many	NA	TGTGCCAGCAGCTTGTGGGAGAGGGAGCAGTTCTTC	CASSLWEREQFF
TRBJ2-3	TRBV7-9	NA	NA	TGTGCCAGCAGCTTAGTCCAGGGGGGCTTCACAGATACGCAGTATTTT	CASSLVQGGFTDTQYF
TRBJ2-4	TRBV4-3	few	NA	TGCGCCAGCAGCCAGGGGTGGGGGGAAGGAGCCAAAAACATTCAGTACTTC	CASSQGWGEGAKNIQYF
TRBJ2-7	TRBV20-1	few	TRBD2	TGCAGTGCTGAGGGACTAGCGGGGGGGCGCGAGCAGTACTTC	CSAEGLAGGREQYF
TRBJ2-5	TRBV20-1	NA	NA	TGCAGTGCTAGAGTTCAGGGTGAAGAGACCCAGTACTTC	CSARVQGEETQYF
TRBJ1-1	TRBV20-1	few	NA	TGCAGTGCTATGAGGGGGAGCCTGAACACTGAAGCTTTCTTT	CSAMRGSLNTEAFF
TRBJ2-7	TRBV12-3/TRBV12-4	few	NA	TGTGCCAGCAGTTCCCCCGGACAGCCAACGGGGCAGTACTTC	CASSSPGQPTGQYF
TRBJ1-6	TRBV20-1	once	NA	TGCAGTGCACCAACAGGGCTAGGAAGCTCACCCCTCCACTTT	CSAPTGLGSSPLHF
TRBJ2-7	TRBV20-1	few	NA	TGCAGTGCTAGAGATCCCCTAGTGTCAATGGCCTACGAGCAGTACTTC	CSARDPLVSMAYEQYF
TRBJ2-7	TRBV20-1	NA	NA	TGCAGTGCTAGCTCAGGCTGGAGCTCCTACGAGCAGTACTTC	CSASSGWSSYEQYF
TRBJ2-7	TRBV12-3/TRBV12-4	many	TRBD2	TGTGCCAGCAGTTTGAGCGGGGGCGGATACGAGCAGTACTTC	CASSLSGGGYEQYF
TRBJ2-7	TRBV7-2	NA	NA	TGTGCCAGCAGCCCTAGCCCGGGACGGAACTACGAGCAGTACTTC	CASSPSPGRNYEQYF
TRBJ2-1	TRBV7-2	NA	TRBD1	TGTGCCAGCAGCAAGGGACAGGGACCCTACAATGAGCAGTTCTTC	CASSKGQGPYNEQFF
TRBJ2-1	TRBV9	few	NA	TGTGCCAGCAGCGAGGATCCCATCCGGGGGCCCAGTGAGCAGTTCTTC	CASSEDPIRGPSEQFF
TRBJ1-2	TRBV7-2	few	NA	TGTGCCAGCAGGAGTTTCTATGGCTACACCTTC	CASRSFYGYTF
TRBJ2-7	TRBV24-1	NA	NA	TGTGCCACCAAGCTCGACAGCCCCTACGAGCAGTACTTC	CATKLDSPYEQYF
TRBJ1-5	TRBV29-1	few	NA	TGCAGCGTGGGCCGGGATGGCAATCAGCCCCAGCATTTT	CSVGRDGNQPQHF
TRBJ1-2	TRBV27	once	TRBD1	TGTGCCAGCAGGAGAGGGACAGGCTCATCTGGCTACACCTTC	CASRRGTGSSGYTF
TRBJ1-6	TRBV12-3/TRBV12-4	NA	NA	TGTGCCAGCAGTTTCCAGGGTCCACCCCTCCACTTT	CASSFQGPPLHF
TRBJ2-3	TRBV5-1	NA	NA	TGCGCCAGCAGCTTCCAGAGACGCACAGATACGCAGTATTTT	CASSFQRRTDTQYF
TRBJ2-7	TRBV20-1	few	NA	TGCAGTGCTAGGGGTCAGGGGGGATCCTACGAGCAGTACTTC	CSARGQGGSYEQYF
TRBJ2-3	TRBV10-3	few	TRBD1	TGTGCCATCAGTGTTGGACAGGGAGAGACAGATACGCAGTATTTT	CAISVGQGETDTQYF
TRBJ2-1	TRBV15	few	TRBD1	TGTGCCACCAGCAGAATCCGGGACAGGCTGGACAATGAGCAGTTCTTC	CATSRIRDRLDNEQFF
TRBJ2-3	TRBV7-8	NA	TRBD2	TGTGCCAGCAGCTTAGGGTTTTTAGCGGGAGGTAATACGCAGTATTTT	CASSLGFLAGGNTQYF
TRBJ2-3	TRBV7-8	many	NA	TGTGCCAGCACTCATCCCGCGGGTTTGCGTACAGATACGCAGTATTTT	CASTHPAGLRTDTQYF
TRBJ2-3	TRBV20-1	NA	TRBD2	TGCAGTGCCCATATCACTAGCGGGCGCACAGATACGCAGTATTTT	CSAHITSGRTDTQYF
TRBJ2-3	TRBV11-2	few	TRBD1	TGTGCCAGCAGCATCAGACAGGGGTCAGATACGCAGTATTTT	CASSIRQGSDTQYF